The T cell receptor (beta chain) described here comes from a study of technical replicates of blood from four donors. The assay was immunoSEQ multiplex PCR, and TCRdb's table has in-frame clones only and misses some. Of around 13,000 clones detected, 84% appear once; the ten largest clones hold over 9.5%. Trimming cost V 6 bases and J 2 bases; bases outside gene matches: 10. CDR3 length equals 17 residues. Germline V gene sequence: CDR1 SGHDT, CDR2 YYEEEE. Sequenced sample: PBMCs. This TCR came from a human donor in good health. The chain couples TRBV5-6 to TRBJ2-1, with 11 bases lining up with TRBD2. The CDR3 nucleotides are TGTGCCAGCATCGCGCTAGCGGGAGGTCTAGCCTACAATGAGCAGTTCTTC. Translation: CASIALAGGLAYNEQFF.